The clone carrying this TCR beta chain has ten or more counts. Amplified regions were TCR beta CDR3 sequences from RNA transcripts. Researchers ran a first-round RT-PCR on the TCR CDR3 using the HTBI primer set. TCRdb independently ran MiXCR on the multiplex PCR reads; one entry per CDR3 protein. The table lists about 740,000 distinct CDR3 sequences, 12% to 15% of them singletons. V dropped 4 bases and J dropped 5 bases, with 11 bases sitting between them. The length of the CDR3 is 14 residues. Germline values: CDR1 MDHEN, CDR2 SYDVKM. The sample comes from a study of T cells in Graves' hyperthyroidism and ophthalmopathy.

The chain employs TRBV28 and TRBJ1-4, with D unclear. The receptor comes from a woman between 18 and 30 years old with Graves' hyperthyroidism. The sample was blood. As DNA, the CDR3 is TGTGCCAGCAGTTCACTTTGGATGAATGAAAAACTGTTTTTT. The encoded protein is CASSSLWMNEKLFF.